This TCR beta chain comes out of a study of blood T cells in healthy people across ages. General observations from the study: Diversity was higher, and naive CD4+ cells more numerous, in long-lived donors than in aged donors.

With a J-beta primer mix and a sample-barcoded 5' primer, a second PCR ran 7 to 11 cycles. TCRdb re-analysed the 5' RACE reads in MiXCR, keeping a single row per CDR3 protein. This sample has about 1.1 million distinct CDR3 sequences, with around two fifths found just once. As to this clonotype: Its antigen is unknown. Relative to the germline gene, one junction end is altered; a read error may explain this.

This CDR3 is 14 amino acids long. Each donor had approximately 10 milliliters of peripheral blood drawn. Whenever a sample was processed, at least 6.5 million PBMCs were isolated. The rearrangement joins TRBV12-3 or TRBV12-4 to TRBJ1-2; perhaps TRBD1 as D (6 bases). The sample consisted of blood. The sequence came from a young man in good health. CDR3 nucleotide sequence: TGTGCCAGCAGTTCCTCCCTGGGGGCTTATGGCAACACCTTC. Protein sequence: CASSSSLGAYGNTF.